The clone carrying this TCR beta chain was seen many times. Antigen unknown. Time point here: patch test 1, 2 weeks after DPC sensitization. Specified treatment: therapeutic diphenylcyclopropenone sensitization with weekly scalp DPC. Individual cDNA molecules received unique molecular identifiers in the library. A single record per CDR3 protein comes from TCRdb applying MiXCR to the RACE reads. The repertoire consists of more than 70,000 distinct CDR3 sequences, with around 11% occurring once and the leading ten covering 3% to 4%. This entry belongs to a study of human T cells and chemical hapten exposure. Points from the study as a whole: Patch test score rose with PT1 expanded TCR count, significant at thresholds 8, 16 and 32, not 4. The study found that DPC sensitization did not change TCRs above 1 in 1000 frequency. Given that the donors had alopecia, their immune response may differ from that seen in healthy people.

Germline loops: CDR1 DFQATT, CDR2 SNEGSKA (reference sequence). V shed 3 bases, J shed 1 base, and the junction held 4 bases outside the gene matches. The CDR3 consists of 15 residues. V is TRBV20-1 and J is TRBJ1-5, with 9 bases lining up with TRBD1. This TCR was sampled from a woman aged 55 to 70 with alopecia areata. Some clones in this sample may be carry-over from other donors' samples. Sequences were derived from whole blood, sampled in connection with sensitization to the hapten diphenylcyclopropenone (DPC). CDR3 sequence: CSASLGQGSNQPQHF. The CDR3 coding sequence is TGCAGTGCTAGTTTGGGACAGGGCAGCAATCAGCCCCAGCATTTT.